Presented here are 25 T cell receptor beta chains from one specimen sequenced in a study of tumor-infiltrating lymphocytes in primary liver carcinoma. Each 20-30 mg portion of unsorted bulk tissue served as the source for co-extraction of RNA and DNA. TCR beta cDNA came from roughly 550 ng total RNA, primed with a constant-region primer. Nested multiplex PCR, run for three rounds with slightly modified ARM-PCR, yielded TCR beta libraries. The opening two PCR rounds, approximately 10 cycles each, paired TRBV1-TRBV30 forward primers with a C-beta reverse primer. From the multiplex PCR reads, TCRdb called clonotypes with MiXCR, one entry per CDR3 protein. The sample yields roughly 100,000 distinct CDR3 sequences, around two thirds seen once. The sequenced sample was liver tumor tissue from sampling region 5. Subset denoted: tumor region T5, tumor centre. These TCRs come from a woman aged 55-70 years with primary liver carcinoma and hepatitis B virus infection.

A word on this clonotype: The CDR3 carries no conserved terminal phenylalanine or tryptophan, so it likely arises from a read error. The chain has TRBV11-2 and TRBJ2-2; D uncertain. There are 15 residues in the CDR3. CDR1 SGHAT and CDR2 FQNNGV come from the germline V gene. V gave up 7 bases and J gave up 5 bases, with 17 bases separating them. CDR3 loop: CASNPPQGPTGELFI. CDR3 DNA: TGTGCCAGCAACCCTCCACAAGGACCGACCGGGGAGCTGTTTATT.

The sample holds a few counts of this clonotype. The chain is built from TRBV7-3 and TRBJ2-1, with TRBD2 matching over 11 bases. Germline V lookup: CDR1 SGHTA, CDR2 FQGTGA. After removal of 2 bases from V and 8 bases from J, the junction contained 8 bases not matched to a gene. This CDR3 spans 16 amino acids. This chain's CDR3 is CASSLGASGRLDEQFF. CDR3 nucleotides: TGTGCCAGCAGCTTAGGTGCTAGCGGGAGGTTAGATGAGCAGTTCTTC.

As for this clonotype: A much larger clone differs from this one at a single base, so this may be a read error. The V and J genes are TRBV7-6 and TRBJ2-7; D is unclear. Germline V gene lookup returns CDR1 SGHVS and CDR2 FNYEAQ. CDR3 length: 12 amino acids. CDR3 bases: TGTGCCGGCAGCCCCCGCTCCTACGAGCAGTACTTC. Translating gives CAGSPRSYEQYF.

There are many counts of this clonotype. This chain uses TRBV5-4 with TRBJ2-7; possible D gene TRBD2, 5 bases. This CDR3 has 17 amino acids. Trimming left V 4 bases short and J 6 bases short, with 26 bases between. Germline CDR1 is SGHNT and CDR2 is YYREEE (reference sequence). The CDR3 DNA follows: TGTGCCAGCAGCCGTCCCACGGTCGAGGGTATCTTGTTCGAGCAGTACTTC. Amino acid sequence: CASSRPTVEGILFEQYF.

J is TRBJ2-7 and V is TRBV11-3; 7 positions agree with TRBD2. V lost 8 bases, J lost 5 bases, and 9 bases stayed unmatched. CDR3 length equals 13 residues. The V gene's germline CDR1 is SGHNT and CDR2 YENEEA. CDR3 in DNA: TGTGCCAGCTTAAGCGGGCGGGAGCACGAGCAGTACTTC. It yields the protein CASLSGREHEQYF.

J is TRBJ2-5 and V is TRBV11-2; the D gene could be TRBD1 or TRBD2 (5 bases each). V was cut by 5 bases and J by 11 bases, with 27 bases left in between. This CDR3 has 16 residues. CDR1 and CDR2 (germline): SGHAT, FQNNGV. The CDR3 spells CASSQVATSWSGTQYF. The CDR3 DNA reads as TGTGCCAGCAGCCAGGTCGCGACAAGCTGGTCCGGGACGCAGTACTTC.

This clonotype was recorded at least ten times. The CDR3 spells CASSSGTDTQYF. In DNA, the CDR3 is TGTGCCAGCAGCTCTGGTACAGATACGCAGTATTTT. This chain links TRBV5-6 with TRBJ2-3; no definite D call. Trimming pared 3 bases from V and 3 bases from J, leaving 5 bases between. CDR3 length: 12 amino acids. In germline, CDR1 is SGHDT, CDR2 YYEEEE. Complete variable domain (other parts from reference TRBV5-6 and TRBJ2-3): DAGVTQSPTHLIKTRGQQVTLRCSPKSGHDTVSWYQQALGQGPQFIFQYYEEEERQRGNFPDRFSGHQFPNYSSELNVNALLLGDSALYLCASSSGTDTQYFGPGTRLTVL.

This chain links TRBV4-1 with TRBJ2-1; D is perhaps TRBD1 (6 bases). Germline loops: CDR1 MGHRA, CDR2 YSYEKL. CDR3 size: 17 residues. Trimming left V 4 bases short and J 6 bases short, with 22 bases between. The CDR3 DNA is TGCGCCAGCAGCCTCACATTGGGGGCTGGGGTATGCAATGAGCAGTTCTTC. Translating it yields CASSLTLGAGVCNEQFF.

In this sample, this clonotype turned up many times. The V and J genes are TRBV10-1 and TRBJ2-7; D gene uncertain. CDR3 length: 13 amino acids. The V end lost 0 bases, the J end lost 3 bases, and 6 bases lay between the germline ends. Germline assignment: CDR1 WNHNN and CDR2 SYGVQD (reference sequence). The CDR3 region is CASSESGGYEQYF. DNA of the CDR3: TGCGCCAGCAGTGAGTCGGGCGGCTACGAGCAGTACTTC.

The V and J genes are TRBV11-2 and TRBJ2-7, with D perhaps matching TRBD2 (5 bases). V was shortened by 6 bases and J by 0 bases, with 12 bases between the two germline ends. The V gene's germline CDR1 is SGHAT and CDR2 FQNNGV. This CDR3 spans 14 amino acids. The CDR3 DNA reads TGTGCCAGCAGTCACGTGACTACCTCCTACGAGCAGTACTTC. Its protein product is CASSHVTTSYEQYF.

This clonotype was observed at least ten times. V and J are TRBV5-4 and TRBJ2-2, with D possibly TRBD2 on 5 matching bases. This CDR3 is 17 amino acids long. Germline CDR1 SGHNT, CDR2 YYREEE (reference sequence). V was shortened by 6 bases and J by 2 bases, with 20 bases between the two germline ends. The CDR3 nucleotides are TGTGCCAGCACCCGGACCTTTGGAGGCGGTAACACCGGGGAGCTGTTTTTT. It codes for CASTRTFGGGNTGELFF.

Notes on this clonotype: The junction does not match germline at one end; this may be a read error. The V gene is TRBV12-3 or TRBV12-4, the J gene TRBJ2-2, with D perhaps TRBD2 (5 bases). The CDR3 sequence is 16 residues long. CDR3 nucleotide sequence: TGTGCTAGCAGTTTTGCCCGTCGGCTCAACACCGGGAAGCTGTTTTTT. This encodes CASSFARRLNTGKLFF.

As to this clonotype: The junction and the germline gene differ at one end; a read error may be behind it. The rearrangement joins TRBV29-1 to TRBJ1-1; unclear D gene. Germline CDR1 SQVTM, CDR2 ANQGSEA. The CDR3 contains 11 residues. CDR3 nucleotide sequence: TGCAGTGTTGGTTCGGACACTGAAGCTTTCTTT. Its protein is CSVGSDTEAFF.

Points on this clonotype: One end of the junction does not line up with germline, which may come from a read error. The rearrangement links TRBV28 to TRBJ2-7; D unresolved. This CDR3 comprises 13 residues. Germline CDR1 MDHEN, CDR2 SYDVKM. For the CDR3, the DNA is TGTGCCAACAGTCCACCGAGCTCCTACGAGCAGTATTTC. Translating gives CANSPPSSYEQYF.

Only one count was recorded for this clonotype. The CDR3 DNA sequence: TGTGCCAGCAGTTTAAGGTTCGGGGGTAGCGGAATCATCATATATTTT. It yields the protein CASSLRFGGSGIIIYF. The V call is TRBV12-3 or TRBV12-4, the J call TRBJ1-3; D is perhaps TRBD1 (5 bases). V was shortened by 2 bases and J by 12 bases, with 23 bases between the two germline ends. The CDR3 is 16 residues long.

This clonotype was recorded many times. The CDR3 spells CASGLAPTDSVRGYTF. The CDR3 DNA is TGTGCTAGTGGTTTGGCACCCACGGATTCGGTGAGGGGCTACACCTTC. The chain couples TRBV12-5 to TRBJ1-2; D gene unclear. CDR1 and CDR2 from the germline V gene are LGHNT and FRNRAP. With 1 base removed from V and 8 bases from J, the gap between germline ends came to 20 bases. This CDR3 is 16 amino acids long.

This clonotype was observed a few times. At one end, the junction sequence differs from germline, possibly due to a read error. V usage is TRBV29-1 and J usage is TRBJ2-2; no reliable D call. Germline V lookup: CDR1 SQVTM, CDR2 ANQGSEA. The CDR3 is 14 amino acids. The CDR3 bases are TGTGGCGCCTCGACGTCCTTGAACACCGGGGAGCTGTTTTTT. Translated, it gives CGASTSLNTGELFF.

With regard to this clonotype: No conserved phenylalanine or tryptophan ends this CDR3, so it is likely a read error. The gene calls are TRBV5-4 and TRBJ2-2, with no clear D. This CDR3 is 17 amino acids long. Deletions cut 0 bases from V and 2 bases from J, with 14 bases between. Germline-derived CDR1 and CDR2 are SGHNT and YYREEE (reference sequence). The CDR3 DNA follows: TGTGCCAGCAGCTTGGTCTCTATAAATCGAAACACCGGGGAGCTGTTTTCT. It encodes CASSLVSINRNTGELFS.

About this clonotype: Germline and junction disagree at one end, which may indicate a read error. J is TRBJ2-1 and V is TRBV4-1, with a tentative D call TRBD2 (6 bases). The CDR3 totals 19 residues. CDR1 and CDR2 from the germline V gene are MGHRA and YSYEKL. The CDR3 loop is CASSQDPRAGRLSYNEKFF. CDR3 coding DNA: TGCGCCAGCAGCCAAGATCCCCGGGCGGGACGTCTCTCCTACAATGAGAAGTTCTTC.

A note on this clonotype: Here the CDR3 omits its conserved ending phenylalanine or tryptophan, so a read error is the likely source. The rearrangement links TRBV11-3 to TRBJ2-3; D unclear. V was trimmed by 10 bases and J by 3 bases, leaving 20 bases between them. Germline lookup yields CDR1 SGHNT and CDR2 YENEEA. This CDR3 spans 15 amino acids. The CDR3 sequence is CANILDRHTTDTQYY. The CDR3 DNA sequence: TGTGCCAACATCTTAGATCGACATACTACAGATACGCAGTATTAT.

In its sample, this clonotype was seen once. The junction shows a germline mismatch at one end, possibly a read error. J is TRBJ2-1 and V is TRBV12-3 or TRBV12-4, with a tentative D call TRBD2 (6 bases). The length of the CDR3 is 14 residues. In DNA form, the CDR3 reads TGTGACAGCAGTCCTCGGGGGTCCTACAATGAACAGTTCTTC. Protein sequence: CDSSPRGSYNEQFF.

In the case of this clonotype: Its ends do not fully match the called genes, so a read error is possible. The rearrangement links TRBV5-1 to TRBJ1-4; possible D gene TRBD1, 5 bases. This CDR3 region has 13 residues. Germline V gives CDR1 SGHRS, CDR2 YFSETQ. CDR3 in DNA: TGCACCAGCAACTTGGAGGGGAATGAAAAACTGTTTTTT. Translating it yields CTSNLEGNEKLFF.

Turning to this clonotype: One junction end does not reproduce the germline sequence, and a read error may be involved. CDR3 sequence (DNA): TGTGCCAACAGAGCCAGGACAGGGACTCCTGGGGCCAATGTCCTGACTTTC. Residues: CANRARTGTPGANVLTF. The genes are TRBV11-1 and TRBJ2-6, with TRBD1 identical over 8 bases. The CDR3 loop spans 17 amino acids. Germline V gene data show CDR1 as SGHAT and CDR2 as FQDESV (reference sequence).

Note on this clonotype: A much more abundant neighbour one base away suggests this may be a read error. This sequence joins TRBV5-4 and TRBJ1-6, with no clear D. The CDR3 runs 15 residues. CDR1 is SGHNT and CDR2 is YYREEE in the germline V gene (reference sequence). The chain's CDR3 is CASSLEANYNSLLHF. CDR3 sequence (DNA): TGTGCCAGCAGCTTGGAGGCAAACTATAATTCACTCCTCCACTTT.

CDR3 nucleotide sequence: TGTACCATCAGCTTAGTGGGCAGCAACAATCAGCCCCAGCATTTT. As protein: CTISLVGSNNQPQHF. The chain uses TRBV11-2 and TRBJ1-5; D unclear. Per germline, CDR1 SGHAT and CDR2 FQNNGV. The CDR3 length is 15 residues. The full variable domain, with the rest looked up from reference TRBV11-2 and TRBJ1-5, is EAGVAQSPRYKIIEKRQSVAFWCNPISGHATLYWYQQILGQGPKLLIQFQNNGVVDDSQLPKDRFSAERLKGVDSTLKIQPAKLEDSAVYLCTISLVGSNNQPQHFGDGTRLSIL.